The rows below give T cell receptor beta chains drawn from one sample of a study of cytomegalovirus exposure and HLA in healthy donors. TCRdb's copy holds only in-frame clones and misses some; the assay was immunoSEQ multiplex PCR. The sample includes around 150,000 clones, roughly 80% seen only once; the top ten take about 5.3%. Source material: PBMCs. These receptors were taken from a woman aged 50 to 65 in good health and CMV-seronegative. Each CDR3 is given with its conserved first and last residue. The order of the fields is D gene, J gene, V gene, CDR3 length, CDR3 protein, CDR3 DNA. The D gene is left open where the match is weak.

D: .
J: TRBJ2-7
V: TRBV18
length: 16
CDR3: CASSPTSGIGSYEQYF
DNA: TGTGCCAGCTCACCGACCTCAGGGATCGGGTCCTACGAGCAGTACTTC

D: .
J: TRBJ2-5
V: TRBV29-1
length: 13
CDR3: CSATRGRGETQYF
DNA: TGCAGCGCCACGCGGGGGCGCGGGGAGACCCAGTACTTC

D: .
J: TRBJ2-3
V: TRBV27
length: 16
CDR3: CASSTTWGVITDTQYF
DNA: TGTGCCAGCAGCACTACTTGGGGGGTTATCACAGATACGCAGTATTTT

D: TRBD2
J: TRBJ2-7
V: TRBV19
length: 17
CDR3: CASSRGLAGGFAYEQYF
DNA: TGTGCCAGTAGTAGAGGACTAGCGGGGGGGTTCGCCTACGAGCAGTACTTC

D: .
J: TRBJ1-2
V: TRBV10-3
length: 18
CDR3: CAISESPIKTGSNYGYTF
DNA: TGTGCCATCAGTGAGTCTCCGATTAAGACAGGTTCTAACTATGGCTACACCTTC

D: TRBD1
J: TRBJ1-2
V: TRBV2
length: 14
CDR3: CASSDRTGVDGYTF
DNA: TGTGCCAGCAGTGACCGGACAGGGGTTGATGGCTACACCTTC

D: .
J: TRBJ2-3
V: TRBV7-9
length: 13
CDR3: CASRQGRADTQYF
DNA: TGTGCCAGCCGGCAAGGGCGGGCAGATACGCAGTATTTT

D: .
J: TRBJ2-2
V: TRBV7-9
length: 15
CDR3: CASSSTGSGTGELFF
DNA: TGTGCCAGCAGCTCTACAGGGTCGGGCACCGGGGAGCTGTTTTTT

D: .
J: TRBJ1-4
V: TRBV6-1
length: 14
CDR3: CASSEGTENEKLFF
DNA: TGTGCCAGCAGTGAAGGTACAGAGAATGAAAAACTGTTTTTT

D: TRBD2
J: TRBJ2-2
V: TRBV9
length: 18
CDR3: CASSVVGGSPSGTGELFF
DNA: TGTGCCAGCAGCGTAGTCGGGGGGTCTCCTTCGGGAACCGGGGAGCTGTTTTTT